Below, 30 T cell receptor beta chains from the same sample are listed, as sequenced in a study of cytomegalovirus exposure and HLA in healthy donors. PCR used 60 Vbeta primers and 13 Jbeta primers. The repertoire was sequenced with immunoSEQ multiplex PCR; TCRdb's copy has only in-frame clones and lacks some. The sample has around 250,000 clones, around 80% seen once; the top ten hold roughly 7.4%. The sequenced sample was PBMCs. Receptor source: a woman aged 55 to 70 in good health and CMV-seropositive.

The chain is built from TRBV10-3 and TRBJ1-1; 7 bases align to TRBD1. Per germline, CDR1 ENHRY and CDR2 SYGVKD. This CDR3 spans 14 amino acids. V was pared by 5 bases and J by 5 bases, with 8 bases of the junction left unmatched. Here the CDR3 reads CAISPAGGRTEAFF. The CDR3 nucleotides read TGTGCCATCAGTCCGGCAGGGGGAAGGACTGAAGCTTTCTTT.

Written as DNA, the CDR3 is TGTGCCAGCAGTTTTCTGGCTAGCGGGAGAACCGGGGAGCTGTTTTTT. Protein product: CASSFLASGRTGELFF. The rearrangement links TRBV27 to TRBJ2-2; 10 nucleotides agree with TRBD2. Trimming took 3 bases from V and 5 from J; bases not matched to a gene: 6. The CDR3 is 16 residues long. Per germline, CDR1 MNHEY and CDR2 SMNVEV (reference sequence).

The chain joins TRBV19 to TRBJ1-2; 7 positions agree with TRBD1. From germline, CDR1 is LNHDA and CDR2 SQIVND (reference sequence). The CDR3 consists of 13 residues. J gave up 8 bases and V 6 bases, and 9 bases lay outside the gene matches. The CDR3 DNA follows: TGTGCCAGTAGCCCGACAGGGTTTGGAGGCTACACCTTC. Its protein is CASSPTGFGGYTF.

This chain joins TRBV5-3 and TRBJ1-4; a weak D match, TRBD1 (6 bases). TRBV5-3 falls under the ORF class, with uncertain function. The CDR3 loop spans 13 amino acids. V lost 9 bases and J lost 1, with 10 bases in between. CDR3 region: CATRGGTNEKLFF. The DNA for the CDR3 is TGTGCCACAAGGGGGGGAACTAATGAAAAACTGTTTTTT.

V gene TRBV28 combines with J gene TRBJ2-7; 8 bases match TRBD2. This CDR3 contains 16 residues. CDR1 is MDHEN and CDR2 is SYDVKM in the germline V gene. V lost 5 bases and J lost 1; bases outside the gene matches: 10. DNA for the CDR3: TGTGCCAGCAGTCCCGAGATAGCGGGAAGATCCTACGAGCAGTACTTC. Protein sequence: CASSPEIAGRSYEQYF.

V gene TRBV29-1 combines with J gene TRBJ1-1; D might be TRBD1 (6 bases). The germline V gene has CDR1 SQVTM and CDR2 ANQGSEA. CDR3 length: 13 residues. V gave up 7 bases and J gave up 0 bases, with 12 bases separating them. The CDR3: CSANGQMNTEAFF. CDR3 DNA sequence: TGCAGCGCGAACGGACAGATGAACACTGAAGCTTTCTTT.

This clone has just a few counts. V is TRBV29-1 and J is TRBJ2-2; the match to TRBD1 covers 7 bases. This CDR3 is built from 15 residues. The germline V gene has CDR1 SQVTM and CDR2 ANQGSEA. V shed 6 bases and J 5 bases; nucleotides not matched to a gene: 12. As DNA, the CDR3 is TGCAGCGTCCCACCGCCGGGACAGCGTACCGGGGAGCTGTTTTTT. It codes for CSVPPPGQRTGELFF.

The chain carries TRBV5-6 and TRBJ2-4; D might be TRBD2 (5 bases). V shed 2 bases and J shed 8 bases, with 17 bases lying between them. CDR1 is SGHDT and CDR2 is YYEEEE in the germline V gene. CDR3 length: 15 amino acids. The CDR3 DNA reads TGTGCCAGCAGCTTAGGAGCGGTCCAAGTAGACATTCAGTACTTC. Its translation is CASSLGAVQVDIQYF.

The genes are TRBV5-4 and TRBJ1-5; the match to TRBD1 covers 10 bases. Germline CDR1 is SGHNT and CDR2 is YYREEE (reference sequence). Unmatched junction bases numbered 2, after V lost 4 bases and J lost 7 bases. The CDR3 extends over 13 amino acids. The CDR3 DNA reads TGTGCCAGCAGCCCGGACAGGGGGCAGCCCCAGCATTTT. This translates into CASSPDRGQPQHF.

This clone was seen just once. The chain carries TRBV7-3 and TRBJ2-3, with TRBD2 matching 11 bases. Trimming at V came to 4 bases and at J to 7 bases, leaving 7 bases not matched to a gene. Per the germline V gene, CDR1 is SGHTA and CDR2 is FQGTGA. The CDR3 contains 15 residues. The CDR3 DNA follows: TGTGCCAGCAGCTCTGTTAGCGGGAGGGCCTATACGCAGTATTTT. It encodes CASSSVSGRAYTQYF. The complete variable domain, with remaining parts taken from reference TRBV7-3 and TRBJ2-3, reads GAGVSQTPSNKVTEKGKYVELRCDPISGHTALYWYRQSLGQGPEFLIYFQGTGAADDSGLPNDRFFAVRPEGSVSTLKIQRTERGDSAVYLCASSSVSGRAYTQYFGPGTRLTVL.

This sequence joins TRBV6-1 and TRBJ2-3; perhaps TRBD2 as D (5 bases). The CDR3 contains 15 residues. The V gene's germline CDR1 is MNHNS and CDR2 SASEGT. Trimming pared 0 bases from V and 3 bases from J, leaving 10 bases between. Here the CDR3 DNA reads TGTGCCAGCAGTGAAGCGCCAAGGAGGACAGATACGCAGTATTTT. Protein: CASSEAPRRTDTQYF.

The V gene is TRBV5-6, the J gene TRBJ2-1; 8 bases agree with TRBD1. The CDR3 contains 15 residues. Germline CDR1 and CDR2: SGHDT and YYEEEE. The trim removed 4 bases at V and 6 bases at J, leaving 9 bases unmatched. The DNA for the CDR3 is TGTGCCAGCAGCCCTCGGACAGGGCTTGGCAATGAGCAGTTCTTC. Translation gives CASSPRTGLGNEQFF.

This clone was picked up a small number of times. The chain carries TRBV7-9 and TRBJ1-1; D is ambiguous. Germline V gene lookup returns CDR1 SEHNR and CDR2 FQNEAQ (reference sequence). This CDR3 spans 15 amino acids. Trimming removed 4 bases from V and 4 bases from J, with 16 bases in between. This CDR3 is CASSSNPQSRTEAFF. For the CDR3, the DNA is TGTGCCAGCAGCTCTAACCCTCAATCTCGCACTGAAGCTTTCTTT. The complete variable domain, with remaining parts taken from reference TRBV7-9 and TRBJ1-1, reads DTGVSQNPRHKITKRGQNVTFRCDPISEHNRLYWYRQTLGQGPEFLTYFQNEAQLEKSRLLSDRFSAERPKGSFSTLEIQRTEQGDSAMYLCASSSNPQSRTEAFFGQGTRLTVV.

This sequence joins TRBV2 and TRBJ2-1, with a weak D call TRBD2 (6 bases). CDR1 and CDR2 (germline): SNHLY, FYNNEI. Trimming took off 7 bases at V and 1 base at J, with 8 bases between the two ends. CDR3 size: 13 residues. The CDR3 reads CASKEGSYNEQFF. CDR3 coding DNA: TGTGCCAGCAAGGAGGGATCCTACAATGAGCAGTTCTTC.

The chain couples TRBV6-5 to TRBJ1-5; a weak D match, TRBD1 (6 bases). Germline CDR1 and CDR2: MNHEY and SVGAGI. Trimming shortened V by 4 bases and J by 5 bases, and 15 bases separated the two germline ends. This CDR3 spans 15 amino acids. CDR3 sequence: CASSSGRGPHQPQHF. For the CDR3, the DNA is TGTGCCAGCAGTTCTGGCAGGGGTCCCCATCAGCCCCAGCATTTT.

The CDR3 protein is CASSQEGQGGGGTQHF. The CDR3 DNA reads as TGCGCCAGCAGCCAAGAGGGACAGGGAGGGGGAGGGACCCAGCATTTT. The rearrangement joins TRBV4-1 to TRBJ1-5; 9 bases align to TRBD1. CDR1 and CDR2 from the germline V gene are MGHRA and YSYEKL. There are 16 residues in the CDR3. V shed 0 bases, J shed 11 bases, and the junction held 11 bases outside the gene matches.

This chain's CDR3 is CATSRDRGHYGYTF. For the CDR3, the DNA is TGTGCCACCAGCAGAGACAGGGGGCACTATGGCTACACCTTC. V is TRBV15 and J is TRBJ1-2; 8 bases map to TRBD1. CDR3 size: 14 residues. Germline CDR1 reads LNHNV; CDR2 reads YYDKDF (reference sequence). Germline trimming cut 0 bases from V and 3 bases from J; bases unmatched to any gene: 0.

The chain joins TRBV30 to TRBJ2-2; the D gene is possibly TRBD2 (5 bases). The CDR3 is 15 residues long. CDR1 is GTSNPN and CDR2 is SVGIG in the germline V gene (reference sequence). The germline V and J ends were trimmed by 0 bases and 4 bases, with 12 bases remaining between them. CDR3 in amino acids: CAWSVLPGITGELFF. CDR3 in DNA: TGTGCCTGGAGTGTACTTCCCGGGATCACCGGGGAGCTGTTTTTT.

V gene TRBV5-1 combines with J gene TRBJ2-7; D is possibly TRBD2 (5 bases). The CDR3 runs 11 residues. Trimming took 0 bases from V and 9 from J, leaving 7 bases between them. CDR1 is SGHRS and CDR2 is YFSETQ in the germline V gene. DNA of the CDR3: TGCGCCAGCAGCTTGGTGGGGAGGCAGTACTTC. Its protein product is CASSLVGRQYF.

The chain employs TRBV5-6 and TRBJ2-7; maybe TRBD2 (5 bases). Trimming shortened V by 7 bases and J by 0 bases, and 11 bases separated the two germline ends. The CDR3 spans 13 residues. Germline V gene sequence: CDR1 SGHDT, CDR2 YYEEEE. CDR3 DNA sequence: TGTGCCAGCGTCGTACGGGGCTCCTACGAGCAGTACTTC. Protein sequence: CASVVRGSYEQYF.

V gene TRBV5-4 combines with J gene TRBJ1-1, with 8 bases identical to TRBD1. The length of the CDR3 is 14 residues. V dropped 4 bases and J dropped 2; count of bases not matched to a gene: 4. The germline gives CDR1 SGHNT, CDR2 YYREEE (reference sequence). DNA of the CDR3: TGTGCCAGCAGCGCCGGGACAGGTAACACTGAAGCTTTCTTT. Translated, it gives CASSAGTGNTEAFF.

This clone has just a few counts. CDR3: CAIRGGGQGSGEAFF. The CDR3 coding sequence is TGTGCCATCAGAGGGGGTGGACAGGGCTCCGGGGAAGCTTTCTTT. The V and J genes are TRBV10-3 and TRBJ1-1; 8 bases agree with TRBD1. V shed 6 bases and J 8 bases; nucleotides not matched to a gene: 14. The CDR3 is made up of 15 amino acids. Per germline, CDR1 ENHRY and CDR2 SYGVKD.

This clone was recorded a few times. V usage is TRBV5-6 and J usage is TRBJ1-2; 7 bases align to TRBD1. V gave up 4 bases and J gave up 5 bases; unmatched junction bases: 5. Germline-derived CDR1 and CDR2 are SGHDT and YYEEEE. CDR3 length: 13 amino acids. In DNA form, the CDR3 reads TGTGCCAGCAGCCGTGGGACAGCTTATGGCTACACCTTC. Protein: CASSRGTAYGYTF.

The chain couples TRBV6-8 to TRBJ1-5; TRBD1 matches 7 bases. J lost 5 bases, V lost 4 bases, and 5 bases had no gene match. This CDR3 has 14 residues. CDR1 is MNHGY and CDR2 is SAAAGT in the germline V gene. The CDR3, as DNA: TGTGCCAGCAGTTGCTGGCAGGGGGATCAGCCCCAGCATTTT. Encoded protein: CASSCWQGDQPQHF.

This rearrangement joins TRBV4-1 to TRBJ2-7; D perhaps matches TRBD1 (5 bases). CDR1 is MGHRA and CDR2 is YSYEKL in the germline V gene. The V end was cut by 3 bases, the J end by 4 bases, with 16 bases between. This CDR3 comprises 15 residues. The CDR3 sequence is CASSHSDDSRYEQYF. The CDR3 region has the DNA TGCGCCAGCAGCCACTCAGACGACAGCCGATACGAGCAGTACTTC.

The rearrangement uses TRBV6-5 and TRBJ1-4; TRBD1 matches 7 bases. Losses at the gene ends were 2 bases for V and 4 bases for J; bases not matched to a gene: 4. The germline V gene encodes CDR1 MNHEY and CDR2 SVGAGI. The CDR3 is 15 residues long. The DNA of the CDR3 is TGTGCCAGCAGTTACAGGGGGCAGGTTAATGAAAAACTGTTTTTT. Its protein is CASSYRGQVNEKLFF.

This rearrangement joins TRBV4-1 to TRBJ1-4; D is perhaps TRBD1 (6 bases). V dropped 4 bases and J dropped 5 bases, with 23 bases sitting between them. CDR3 size: 18 residues. From germline, CDR1 is MGHRA and CDR2 YSYEKL. The CDR3 sequence is CASSLHFTGRQANEKLFF. CDR3 in DNA: TGCGCCAGCAGCCTCCACTTCACAGGTAGACAGGCGAATGAAAAACTGTTTTTT.

In its sample, this clone was seen once. This chain joins TRBV28 and TRBJ2-3; TRBD2 matches at 10 bases. Germline assignment: CDR1 MDHEN and CDR2 SYDVKM. V was pared by 4 bases and J by 3 bases, with 13 bases of the junction left unmatched. The CDR3 sequence is 18 residues long. Written as DNA, the CDR3 is TGTGCCAGCAGTTCGCCGCAGCGGGAGGGCCTTTTAACAGATACGCAGTATTTT. Its protein product is CASSSPQREGLLTDTQYF.

This chain links TRBV5-1 with TRBJ2-5, with D maybe TRBD1 (6 bases). The J call may be in error: the DNA end matches TRBJ2-7 better. The CDR3 sequence is 14 residues long. Germline V gives CDR1 SGHRS, CDR2 YFSETQ. CDR3: CASSLAPGADEQYF. The CDR3 bases are TGCGCCAGCAGCTTGGCTCCAGGGGCCGACGAGCAGTACTTC.

V and J are TRBV5-1 and TRBJ2-7, with 11 bases aligning to TRBD1. The ends lost 5 bases at V and 2 bases at J; junction bases unmatched: 3. Germline-derived CDR1 and CDR2 are SGHRS and YFSETQ. The CDR3 is 14 amino acids. This chain's CDR3 is CASRWGQGAYEQYF. CDR3 nucleotide sequence: TGCGCCAGCAGGTGGGGACAGGGGGCCTACGAGCAGTACTTC.